Presented here are 22 T cell receptor beta chains from one specimen sequenced in a study of OX40 agonist ivuxolimab in advanced cancers. The table came from immunoSEQ multiplex PCR; TCRdb's copy has only in-frame clones and leaves some out. The sample has about 41,000 clones; 80% to 90% are singletons. The source was CD4+ or CD8+ T cells sorted from blood, collected in a trial of the OX40 agonist ivuxolimab. The origin of the receptors is an adult with an advanced solid tumor such as melanoma, head and neck, liver or kidney cancer.

This chain links TRBV27 with TRBJ2-7; 7 bases line up with TRBD2. The CDR3 has 13 amino acids. Trimming removed 6 bases from V and 2 bases from J; junction bases left unmatched: 4. Per the germline V gene, CDR1 is MNHEY and CDR2 is SMNVEV (reference sequence). The CDR3 coding sequence is TGTGCCAGCAGCCGCGGGGGAACCTACGAGCAGTACTTC. This gives the protein CASSRGGTYEQYF.

The chain employs TRBV18 and TRBJ2-3; D uncertain. Germline CDR1 and CDR2: KGHSH and LQKENI. This CDR3 spans 12 amino acids. V lost 5 bases to trimming and J lost 0 bases, with 3 bases between them. The CDR3 nucleotides are TGTGCCAGCTCAACTAGCACAGATACGCAGTATTTT. It translates to CASSTSTDTQYF. Full variable domain (missing parts from reference TRBV18 and TRBJ2-3): NAGVMQNPRHLVRRRGQEARLRCSPMKGHSHVYWYRQLPEEGLKFMVYLQKENIIDESGMPKERFSAEFPKEGPSILRIQQVVRGDSAAYFCASSTSTDTQYFGPGTRLTVL.

The rearrangement uses TRBV19 and TRBJ2-6; D unclear. Germline V lookup: CDR1 LNHDA, CDR2 SQIVND (reference sequence). Trimming took off 5 bases at V and 0 bases at J, with 5 bases between the two ends. The CDR3 loop spans 14 amino acids. The CDR3 bases are TGTGCCAGTAGTTTGGACTCTGGGGCCAACGTCCTGACTTTC. Translated, it gives CASSLDSGANVLTF.

This clone was counted only a few times. The V and J genes are TRBV28 and TRBJ2-1; TRBD2 is a possible D gene (5 bases). In germline, CDR1 is MDHEN, CDR2 SYDVKM. The CDR3 is 12 residues long. Trimming took off 6 bases at V and 8 bases at J, with 11 bases between the two ends. The CDR3 sequence is CASSGGWDEQFF. In DNA, the CDR3 is TGTGCCAGCAGCGGAGGTTGGGATGAGCAGTTCTTC.

This chain uses TRBV7-9 with TRBJ1-2; D remains ambiguous. Germline V gene sequence: CDR1 SEHNR, CDR2 FQNEAQ (reference sequence). Trimming took off 1 base at V and 2 bases at J, with 8 bases between the two ends. The CDR3 length is 14 residues. The CDR3: CASSLELSNYGYTF. The CDR3 DNA sequence: TGTGCCAGCAGCTTAGAACTGAGCAACTATGGCTACACCTTC.

The chain joins TRBV11-3 to TRBJ2-1; no definite D call. From germline, CDR1 is SGHNT and CDR2 YENEEA. CDR3 length: 17 amino acids. Trimming took off 0 bases at V and 0 bases at J, with 12 bases between the two ends. The CDR3 spells CASSLDLSFPSYNEQFF. CDR3 nucleotides: TGTGCCAGCAGCTTAGATCTTAGCTTTCCCTCCTACAATGAGCAGTTCTTC.

This clone was picked up one time. The rearrangement links TRBV5-8 to TRBJ2-6; no reliable D call. Deletions cut 1 base from V and 2 bases from J, with 7 bases between. The CDR3 is 15 residues long. Germline CDR1 is SGHTS and CDR2 is YDEGEE. The DNA of the CDR3 is TGTGCCAGCAGCTTGAGATGGGCTGGGGCCAACGTCCTGACTTTC. This gives the protein CASSLRWAGANVLTF.

The CDR3 bases are TGCAGCGGTGGGGGACGGCTGAGCTCCTACAATGAGCAGTTCTTC. The encoded protein is CSGGGRLSSYNEQFF. This rearrangement joins TRBV29-1 to TRBJ2-1; possibly TRBD1 or TRBD2 for D (5 bases each). CDR1 and CDR2 from the germline V gene are SQVTM and ANQGSEA. Between the trimmed V and J ends, which lost 7 bases and 0 bases, there was a span of 16 bases. The CDR3 consists of 15 residues.

This clone is labeled medium-sized. The CDR3 region is CASSFGNQPQHF. The CDR3 region has the DNA TGTGCCAGCAGCTTTGGGAATCAGCCCCAGCATTTT. The gene calls are TRBV7-2 and TRBJ1-5, with unresolved D. From germline, CDR1 is SGHTA and CDR2 FQGNSA. The CDR3 is made up of 12 amino acids. The V and J ends lost 3 bases and 4 bases respectively, with 4 bases between them.

This clone was recorded once. The gene calls are TRBV6-1 and TRBJ2-5; D call uncertain. CDR3 length equals 12 residues. The germline CDR1 and CDR2 sequences are MNHNS and SASEGT. Trimming removed 4 bases from V and 5 bases from J, with 8 bases in between. In DNA form, the CDR3 reads TGTGCCAGCAGTGCCTTAAGGGAGACCCAGTACTTC. Translating it yields CASSALRETQYF.

The chain recombines TRBV7-6 with TRBJ2-2; no firm D call. Trimming took 2 bases from V and 0 from J, leaving 13 bases between them. This CDR3 is 17 amino acids long. Per the germline V gene, CDR1 is SGHVS and CDR2 is FNYEAQ. This CDR3 reads CASSLYKANSNTGELFF. CDR3 nucleotides: TGTGCCAGCAGCTTATATAAAGCGAATTCGAACACCGGGGAGCTGTTTTTT.

The gene calls are TRBV6-1 and TRBJ1-2; a weak D match, TRBD1 (5 bases). Looked up from germline, CDR1 is MNHNS and CDR2 is SASEGT. The V end lost 4 bases, the J end lost 4 bases, and 13 bases lay between the germline ends. This CDR3 is 14 amino acids long. This CDR3 is CASSAGRGAYGYTF. CDR3 nucleotides: TGTGCCAGCAGTGCGGGGCGGGGTGCCTATGGCTACACCTTC.

The CDR3 bases are TGTGCCAGCAGTCTAAGAACAGGGAATGGCTACACCTTC. Translated: CASSLRTGNGYTF. The chain employs TRBV28 and TRBJ1-2, with D possibly TRBD1 on 6 matching bases. Germline V gives CDR1 MDHEN, CDR2 SYDVKM. V lost 5 bases and J lost 6, with 13 bases in between. The CDR3 totals 13 residues.

The J gene is TRBJ2-7, the V gene TRBV18; 7 bases align to TRBD2. The V segment lost 4 bases and the J segment 0 bases; nucleotides outside the gene matches: 9. This CDR3 has 16 amino acids. Germline CDR1 and CDR2: KGHSH and LQKENI. This CDR3 reads CASSQGSGTTSYEQYF. In nucleotides, the CDR3 is TGTGCCAGCTCACAGGGCTCCGGGACTACCTCCTACGAGCAGTACTTC.

The chain has TRBV7-3 and TRBJ2-1; D may be TRBD2 (6 bases). Germline V CDR1 and CDR2: SGHTA, FQGTGA. This CDR3 has 14 amino acids. V was clipped by 5 bases and J by 6 bases, with 14 bases between them. The CDR3 here is CASSGPTSGNEQFF. The CDR3 DNA is TGTGCCAGCAGCGGACCGACTAGTGGCAATGAGCAGTTCTTC.

V and J are TRBV30 and TRBJ1-3, with D unresolved. The V gene lost 0 bases and the J gene lost 0 bases, with 12 bases spanning the gap. The CDR3 has 16 residues. The germline V gene encodes CDR1 GTSNPN and CDR2 SVGIG (reference sequence). CDR3 region: CAWSVVKRISGNTIYF. CDR3 DNA: TGTGCCTGGAGTGTGGTTAAACGCATCTCTGGAAACACCATATATTTT.

The gene calls are TRBV7-3 and TRBJ1-4; 9 bases map to TRBD1. The CDR3 has 16 amino acids. Germline CDR1 is SGHTA and CDR2 is FQGTGA. The V gene end was trimmed by 1 base and the J gene end by 4 bases; junction bases not matched to a gene: 4. CDR3 DNA sequence: TGTGCCAGCAGCTTAAGAGGGACAGGGAGTAATGAAAAACTGTTTTTT. It codes for CASSLRGTGSNEKLFF.

The chain recombines TRBV7-6 with TRBJ2-3; the D gene is possibly TRBD1 (5 bases). V was pared by 7 bases and J by 2 bases, with 10 bases between. Germline V gene lookup returns CDR1 SGHVS and CDR2 FNYEAQ. The CDR3 is 13 residues long. CDR3 coding DNA: TGTGCCAGCAAGGGGATGGACACAGATACGCAGTATTTT. This translates into CASKGMDTDTQYF.

This chain connects TRBV2 to TRBJ1-1, with TRBD1 identical over 8 bases. The junction had 5 bases not matched to a gene; V was cut back by 6 bases and J by 2 bases. The CDR3 is 14 residues long. Germline loops: CDR1 SNHLY, CDR2 FYNNEI. Here the CDR3 reads CASRPDRGNTEAFF. As DNA, the CDR3 is TGTGCCAGCAGGCCCGACAGGGGCAACACTGAAGCTTTCTTT.

This clone was seen a single time. The rearrangement links TRBV7-2 to TRBJ1-1; tentative D call: TRBD1 (6 bases). The CDR3 loop spans 12 amino acids. Germline V gene sequence: CDR1 SGHTA, CDR2 FQGNSA. V lost 3 bases and J lost 8, with 10 bases in between. The CDR3: CASSFIQGEAFF. The CDR3, as DNA: TGTGCCAGCAGCTTCATCCAGGGGGAAGCTTTCTTT.

The chain has TRBV19 and TRBJ1-4; TRBD1 agrees at 8 bases. Germline CDR1 LNHDA, CDR2 SQIVND (reference sequence). The trim removed 8 bases at V and 8 bases at J, leaving 13 bases unmatched. There are 15 residues in the CDR3. The DNA for the CDR3 is TGTGCCAGTTCTATCCGGACAGGGAGGGGCGAAAAACTGTTTTTT. Its protein product is CASSIRTGRGEKLFF.

The chain links TRBV28 to TRBJ2-1, with D tentatively TRBD1 or TRBD2 (6 bases each). The CDR3 is 15 amino acids. The V gene lost 5 bases and the J gene lost 8 bases, with 19 bases spanning the gap. CDR1 is MDHEN and CDR2 is SYDVKM in the germline V gene. CDR3 protein: CASSSLKGGVDEQFF. The CDR3 coding sequence is TGTGCCAGCAGTAGTTTAAAGGGGGGAGTTGATGAGCAGTTCTTC. The full variable domain, its missing parts supplied by reference TRBV28 and TRBJ2-1, is DVKVTQSSRYLVKRTGEKVFLECVQDMDHENMFWYRQDPGLGLRLIYFSYDVKMKEKGDIPEGYSVSREKKERFSLILESASTNQTSMYLCASSSLKGGVDEQFFGPGTRLTVL.